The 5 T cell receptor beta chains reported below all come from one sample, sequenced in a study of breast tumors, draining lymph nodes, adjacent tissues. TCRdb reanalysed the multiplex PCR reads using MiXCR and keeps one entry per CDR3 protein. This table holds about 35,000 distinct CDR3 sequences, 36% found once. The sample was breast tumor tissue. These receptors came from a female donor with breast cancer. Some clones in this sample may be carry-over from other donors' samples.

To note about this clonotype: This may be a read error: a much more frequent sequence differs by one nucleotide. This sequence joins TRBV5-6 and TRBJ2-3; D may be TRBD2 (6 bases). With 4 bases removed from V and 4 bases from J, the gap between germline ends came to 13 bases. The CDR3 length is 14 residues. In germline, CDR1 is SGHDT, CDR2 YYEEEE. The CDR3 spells CASSISGGSDTQYF. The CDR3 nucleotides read TGTGCCAGCAGCATTTCCGGGGGTTCAGATACGCAGTATTTT. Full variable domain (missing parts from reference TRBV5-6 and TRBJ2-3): DAGVTQSPTHLIKTRGQQVTLRCSPKSGHDTVSWYQQALGQGPQFIFQYYEEEERQRGNFPDRFSGHQFPNYSSELNVNALLLGDSALYLCASSISGGSDTQYFGPGTRLTVL.

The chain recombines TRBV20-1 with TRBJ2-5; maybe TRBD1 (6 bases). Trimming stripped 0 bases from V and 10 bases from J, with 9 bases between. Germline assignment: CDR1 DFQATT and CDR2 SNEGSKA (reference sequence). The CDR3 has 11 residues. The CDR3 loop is CSARDGTRQYF. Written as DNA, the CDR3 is TGCAGTGCTAGAGATGGGACACGCCAGTACTTC.

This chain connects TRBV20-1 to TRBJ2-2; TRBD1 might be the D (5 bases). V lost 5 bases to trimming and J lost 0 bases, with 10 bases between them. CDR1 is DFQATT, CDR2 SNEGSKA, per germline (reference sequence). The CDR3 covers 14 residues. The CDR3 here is CSARQRTNTGELFF. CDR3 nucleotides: TGCAGTGCTCGACAGAGAACGAACACCGGGGAGCTGTTTTTT.

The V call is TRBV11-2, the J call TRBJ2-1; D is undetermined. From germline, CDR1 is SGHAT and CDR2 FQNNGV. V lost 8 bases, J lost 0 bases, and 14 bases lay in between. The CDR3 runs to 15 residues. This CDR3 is CASGPIVSSYNEQFF. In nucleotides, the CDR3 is TGTGCCAGCGGCCCCATAGTCAGCTCCTACAATGAGCAGTTCTTC.

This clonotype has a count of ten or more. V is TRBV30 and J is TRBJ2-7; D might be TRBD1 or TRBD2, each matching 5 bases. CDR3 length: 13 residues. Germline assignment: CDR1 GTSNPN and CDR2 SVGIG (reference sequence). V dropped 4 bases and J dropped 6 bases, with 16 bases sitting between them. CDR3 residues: CAWTGGWGSEQYF. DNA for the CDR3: TGTGCCTGGACCGGCGGGTGGGGGTCCGAGCAGTACTTC.